One and the same sample provided the 23 T cell receptor beta chains below, sequenced in a study of T cells after somatic rescue of genetic block. Repertoires were generated with immunoSEQ multiplex PCR, while TCRdb's copy carries only in-frame clones and drops some. This repertoire shows roughly 10,000 clones, 74% found once; its top ten account for roughly 22%. Source material: peripheral blood mononuclear cells (PBMCs). All receptors come from a boy younger than 18.

CDR3 in DNA: TGTGCCAGCAGCGTAGAGACAGGAAGCCCTGGAAACACCATATATTTT. Protein sequence: CASSVETGSPGNTIYF. This rearrangement joins TRBV9 to TRBJ1-3; maybe TRBD1 (6 bases). The V gene's germline CDR1 is SGDLS and CDR2 YYNGEE. The length of the CDR3 is 16 residues. Trimming removed 0 bases at V and 2 bases at J, with 12 bases between.

The rearrangement joins TRBV27 to TRBJ1-4, with D perhaps TRBD1 (6 bases). The germline V gene encodes CDR1 MNHEY and CDR2 SMNVEV (reference sequence). The CDR3 has 14 amino acids. V gave up 7 bases and J gave up 7 bases, with 16 bases separating them. DNA for the CDR3: TGTGCCAGCACCCGAGGGGGAAGCGGTGAAAAACTGTTTTTT. This encodes CASTRGGSGEKLFF. Variable domain in full (rest from reference TRBV27 and TRBJ1-4): EAQVTQNPRYLITVTGKKLTVTCSQNMNHEYMSWYRQDPGLGLRQIYYSMNVEVTDKGDVPEGYKVSRKEKRNFPLILESPSPNQTSLYFCASTRGGSGEKLFFGSGTQLSVL.

The V and J genes are TRBV7-6 and TRBJ2-5; possibly TRBD1 for D (5 bases). Per germline, CDR1 SGHVS and CDR2 FNYEAQ. Deletions cut 4 bases from V and 4 bases from J, with 13 bases between. CDR3 length equals 14 residues. The CDR3 here is CASSSDTRIETQYF. The CDR3 region has the DNA TGTGCCAGCAGCTCGGACACCCGAATAGAGACCCAGTACTTC.

This chain joins TRBV30 and TRBJ1-2; D is uncertain. Germline V gene lookup returns CDR1 GTSNPN and CDR2 SVGIG (reference sequence). The length of the CDR3 is 11 residues. Trimming shortened V by 3 bases and J by 7 bases, and 9 bases separated the two germline ends. CDR3 sequence reads: CAWRFKGGYTF. The CDR3 coding sequence is TGTGCCTGGAGGTTCAAAGGTGGCTACACCTTC.

The J gene is TRBJ2-7, the V gene TRBV6-6, with 10 bases lining up with TRBD2. The CDR3 has 15 residues. The trim removed 0 bases at V and 6 bases at J, leaving 5 bases unmatched. Germline CDR1 and CDR2: MNHNY and SVGAGI (reference sequence). The CDR3 coding sequence is TGTGCCAGCAGTTACTCAGAAGCGGGAGGGCCCGAGCAGTACTTC. Amino acids: CASSYSEAGGPEQYF.

This clone was seen a handful of times. Here the CDR3 DNA reads TGTGCCAGCAGCTCACTTTATCGAGATACGCAGTATTTT. This codes for CASSSLYRDTQYF. This sequence joins TRBV7-9 and TRBJ2-3, with D unresolved. Trimming pared 4 bases from V and 5 bases from J, leaving 10 bases between. Germline values: CDR1 SEHNR, CDR2 FQNEAQ (reference sequence). There are 13 residues in the CDR3.

V gene TRBV4-1 combines with J gene TRBJ2-3; tentative D call: TRBD1 (7 bases). The V end was cut by 5 bases, the J end by 2 bases, with 17 bases between. Looked up from germline, CDR1 is MGHRA and CDR2 is YSYEKL. CDR3 length: 16 residues. CDR3 sequence: CASSSRGGTATDTQYF. For the CDR3, the DNA is TGCGCCAGCAGCTCAAGAGGGGGGACAGCCACAGATACGCAGTATTTT.

This clone has more than one count but fewer than ten. The chain has TRBV29-1 and TRBJ1-2; TRBD1 agrees at 10 bases. V was clipped by 6 bases and J by 7 bases; unmatched bases: 11. There are 14 residues in the CDR3. Per germline, CDR1 SQVTM and CDR2 ANQGSEA. The CDR3 region is CSVFTGTGEFGYTF. In DNA form, the CDR3 reads TGCAGCGTCTTCACCGGGACAGGGGAATTTGGCTACACCTTC.

The chain recombines TRBV7-9 with TRBJ1-6, with D possibly TRBD1 on 5 matching bases. The germline gives CDR1 SEHNR, CDR2 FQNEAQ (reference sequence). V lost 2 bases and J lost 7, with 12 bases in between. CDR3 length: 15 amino acids. CDR3 in amino acids: CASSLLGGSNSPLHF. The CDR3 DNA follows: TGTGCCAGCAGCTTACTTGGGGGGTCAAATTCACCCCTCCACTTT.

The chain has TRBV18 and TRBJ1-5; D is uncertain. With 3 bases removed from V and 3 bases from J, the gap between germline ends came to 3 bases. The germline V gene encodes CDR1 KGHSH and CDR2 LQKENI. This CDR3 is built from 12 residues. CDR3 sequence: CASSPTNQPQHF. The CDR3, as DNA: TGTGCCAGCTCACCTACCAATCAGCCCCAGCATTTT.

This chain links TRBV7-3 with TRBJ2-3, with TRBD1 as a possible D gene (6 bases). The germline V gene encodes CDR1 SGHTA and CDR2 FQGTGA. The CDR3 is 16 amino acids. Deletions cut 0 bases from V and 0 bases from J, with 10 bases between. CDR3 protein: CASSLTFQGSTDTQYF. The DNA of the CDR3 is TGTGCCAGCAGCTTAACGTTTCAGGGGAGCACAGATACGCAGTATTTT.

The V call is TRBV27, the J call TRBJ1-1; tentatively, D is TRBD1 (5 bases). The CDR3 has 14 amino acids. Germline V gene sequence: CDR1 MNHEY, CDR2 SMNVEV (reference sequence). V gave up 1 base and J gave up 5 bases, with 11 bases separating them. CDR3 sequence: CASSLWRGGTEAFF. DNA for the CDR3: TGTGCCAGCAGTTTATGGCGGGGGGGTACTGAAGCTTTCTTT.

The gene calls are TRBV6-5 and TRBJ2-2; D unresolved. The V end lost 5 bases, the J end lost 1 base, and 5 bases lay between the germline ends. The CDR3 is 13 residues long. In germline, CDR1 is MNHEY, CDR2 SVGAGI. CDR3 sequence: CASSDENTGELFF. The CDR3 nucleotides read TGTGCCAGCAGTGACGAGAACACCGGGGAGCTGTTTTTT.

V and J are TRBV7-9 and TRBJ1-6, with 8 bases identical to TRBD1. The V gene's germline CDR1 is SEHNR and CDR2 FQNEAQ (reference sequence). J gave up 5 bases and V 1 base, and 7 bases lay outside the gene matches. There are 17 residues in the CDR3. Written as DNA, the CDR3 is TGTGCCAGCAGCTTAGAGTTGACAGGGGTCAATAATTCACCCCTCCACTTT. It is translated as CASSLELTGVNNSPLHF. Looking up the rest from reference TRBV7-9 and TRBJ1-6 gives the full variable domain: DTGVSQNPRHKITKRGQNVTFRCDPISEHNRLYWYRQTLGQGPEFLTYFQNEAQLEKSRLLSDRFSAERPKGSFSTLEIQRTEQGDSAMYLCASSLELTGVNNSPLHFGNGTRLTVT.

This clone has only a few counts. The chain couples TRBV5-1 to TRBJ2-3, with 7 bases lining up with TRBD1. Germline V gene sequence: CDR1 SGHRS, CDR2 YFSETQ. V trimming: 5 bases; J trimming: 1 base; junction bases outside the gene matches: 7. CDR3 length: 15 residues. DNA for the CDR3: TGCGCCAGCAGGCCTCCCGGACAGGGCACAGATACGCAGTATTTT. The encoded protein is CASRPPGQGTDTQYF.

The V and J genes are TRBV10-2 and TRBJ1-1; TRBD1 matches at 7 bases. CDR1 and CDR2 (germline): WSHSY, SAAADI. V lost 8 bases, J lost 4 bases, and 4 bases stayed unmatched. The CDR3 has 12 residues. The CDR3 is CASRQGGTEAFF. The CDR3 DNA reads TGCGCCAGCCGACAGGGCGGCACTGAAGCTTTCTTT.

The rearrangement joins TRBV13 to TRBJ2-2; unclear D gene. Between the trimmed V and J ends, which lost 5 bases and 2 bases, there was a span of 9 bases. Germline V gene sequence: CDR1 PRHDT, CDR2 FYEKMQ (reference sequence). This CDR3 has 14 amino acids. CDR3 amino acids: CASSRVLNTGELFF. Written as DNA, the CDR3 is TGTGCCAGCAGCCGGGTCCTAAACACCGGGGAGCTGTTTTTT.

This chain connects TRBV5-6 to TRBJ2-5; D unclear. Matching the DNA end better, TRBJ2-7 makes the J call doubtful. CDR1 is SGHDT, CDR2 YYEEEE, per germline. This CDR3 spans 12 amino acids. CDR3 in amino acids: CASSLYNYEQYF. The CDR3 DNA reads TGTGCCAGCAGCCTCTATAACTACGAGCAGTACTTC.

The rearrangement joins TRBV11-2 to TRBJ2-6; a weak D match, TRBD2 (5 bases). The V and J ends lost 4 bases and 4 bases respectively, with 14 bases between them. The CDR3 length is 16 residues. Germline values: CDR1 SGHAT, CDR2 FQNNGV. In DNA, the CDR3 is TGTGCCAGCAGCTCAGCGGACTTAGACGGGGCCAACGTCCTGACTTTC. As protein: CASSSADLDGANVLTF.

Only a few counts were recorded for this clone. The rearrangement uses TRBV5-6 and TRBJ2-7; D is possibly TRBD1 or TRBD2 (5 bases each). Germline assignment: CDR1 SGHDT and CDR2 YYEEEE. CDR3 length equals 15 residues. With 4 bases removed from V and 11 bases from J, the gap between germline ends came to 25 bases. Here the CDR3 DNA reads TGTGCCAGCAGCCTTGTCGGACAATCTTTTACGGGGAAGTACTTC. Translation: CASSLVGQSFTGKYF.

This clone is a singleton in its sample. The chain recombines TRBV5-4 with TRBJ1-5, with D hard to call. Trimming stripped 2 bases from V and 3 bases from J, with 9 bases between. Germline V gene lookup returns CDR1 SGHNT and CDR2 YYREEE (reference sequence). The CDR3 has 14 residues. The DNA of the CDR3 is TGTGCCAGCAGCTTTAAGGGATCCAATCAGCCCCAGCATTTT. The encoded protein is CASSFKGSNQPQHF.

Regarding this clone: At one end, the junction sequence differs from germline, possibly due to a read error. This chain uses TRBV19 with TRBJ2-3; D may be TRBD1 (5 bases). This CDR3 comprises 14 residues. CDR1 and CDR2 from the germline V gene are LNHDA and SQIVND (reference sequence). The CDR3 nucleotides read TGTGCAAGTAGTATCCAGGGCAGCACAGATACGCAGTATTTT. Protein product: CASSIQGSTDTQYF.

This clone has only one observation. The chain joins TRBV7-9 to TRBJ1-2, with D uncertain. The germline CDR1 and CDR2 sequences are SEHNR and FQNEAQ (reference sequence). Deletions cut 11 bases from V and 8 bases from J, with 9 bases between. The CDR3 is made up of 9 amino acids. Here the CDR3 reads CASSGGYTF. DNA for the CDR3: TGTGCCTCCTCCGGGGGCTACACCTTC.